The clone carrying this T cell receptor beta chain has only a few counts. The antigen remains unidentified. These data belong to a study of identical twins. Study-wide results and caveats: Out-of-frame alpha sequences common to twins exhibited an excess of low generation probability.

A universal primer site was added by template switching, and unique molecular identifiers were carried by the cDNA. TCRdb redid the calling of the 5' RACE reads with MiXCR, one entry per CDR3 protein. Of under 350,000 distinct CDR3 sequences detected, just under 9.5% appear once; the ten largest clones hold about 7.1%. CDR3 length: 11 residues. Trimming removed 2 bases from V and 6 bases from J, with 5 bases in between. The same sample was also used in a study of yellow fever vaccine responses in identical twins.

This clonotype was sampled from a woman aged 18-35 years in good health. The V gene is TRBV12-3 or TRBV12-4, the J gene TRBJ2-7; D gene unclear. What was sequenced was CD8+ T cells sorted from blood. The CDR3 reads CASSLSTEQYF. The CDR3, as DNA: TGTGCCAGCAGTTTATCAACCGAGCAGTACTTC.